A selection of T cell receptor beta chains follows, all from one sample in a study of blood T cell repertoires in COVID-19. Repertoires were generated with immunoSEQ multiplex PCR, while TCRdb's copy carries only in-frame clones and drops some. The sample has about 380,000 clones, about 88% seen once; the top ten hold roughly 1.2%. The sequencing sample was made of PBMCs or T cells enriched from blood (not recorded which). The origin of the receptors is a young woman who had recovered from COVID-19. The CDR3 runs from the conserved cysteine through the conserved F or W. Fields, in order: V gene, clone size, D gene, J gene, CDR3 DNA, CDR3 protein. A D gene is named only where the DNA matches it firmly. Expanded clones get a size class; other rows say once, few or many, or leave the size out.

TRBV28	NA	NA	TRBJ1-2	TGTGCCAGCAGGGCCCCAGGGAACTATGGCTACACCTTC	CASRAPGNYGYTF
TRBV7-2	once	TRBD2	TRBJ2-7	TGTGCCAGCAGCTCGACTAGCAACGAGCAGTACTTC	CASSSTSNEQYF
TRBV21-1	NA	NA	TRBJ1-2	TGTGCCAGCAGCAAAGGACAGGTCTATGGCTACACCTTC	CASSKGQVYGYTF
TRBV5-5	few	NA	TRBJ1-1	TGTGCCAGCAGCCGGAGGGGATCGGGGTCGACGTGGAACACTGAAGCTTTCTTT	CASSRRGSGSTWNTEAFF
TRBV28	NA	TRBD1	TRBJ2-1	TGTGCCAGCAGTCTCAACAGGGGATCCTACAATGAGCAGTTCTTC	CASSLNRGSYNEQFF
TRBV7-8	NA	NA	TRBJ1-5	TGTGCCAGCAGCTTGGGGCTATGGCAGCCTAATCAGCCCCAGCATTTT	CASSLGLWQPNQPQHF
TRBV20-1	NA	TRBD1	TRBJ1-2	TGCAGTGCTAGTTCGGCCGGGACAGGGGTAGAGGGCTACACCTTC	CSASSAGTGVEGYTF
TRBV6-4	NA	NA	TRBJ2-2	TGTGCCAGCAGCCCCGGGTCATTCTCCACCGGGGAGCTGTTTTTT	CASSPGSFSTGELFF
TRBV5-6	NA	NA	TRBJ1-1	TGTGCCAGCACCAGAGGGGGTGAGAACACTGAAGCTTTCTTT	CASTRGGENTEAFF
TRBV13	NA	NA	TRBJ2-5	TGTGCCAGCAGCCCCCACCCCGAGACAGGGGAGGGAGAGACCCAGTACTTC	CASSPHPETGEGETQYF
TRBV16	few	TRBD1	TRBJ2-7	TGTGCCAGCAGCCAACCGGACAGGGGGCCCTACGAGCAGTACTTC	CASSQPDRGPYEQYF
TRBV14	NA	NA	TRBJ2-7	TGTGCCAGCAGCCAATCCTCCGAGCAGTACTTC	CASSQSSEQYF
TRBV30	NA	TRBD1	TRBJ2-5	TGTGCCTGGAGCCATGACAGGGGTCAAGAGACCCAGTACTTC	CAWSHDRGQETQYF
TRBV4-2	NA	TRBD1	TRBJ1-6	TGTGCCAGCAGCTTTGGACAGGGCCAGGGTTCACCCCTCCACTTT	CASSFGQGQGSPLHF
TRBV7-9	NA	NA	TRBJ1-6	TGTGCCAGCAGCTCGGGGATCCCATCCTCCTATAATTCACCCCTCCACTTT	CASSSGIPSSYNSPLHF
TRBV4-2	NA	NA	TRBJ2-3	TGTGCCAGCAGCCAAGTAGGGACGGGGACTAGCACAGATACGCAGTATTTT	CASSQVGTGTSTDTQYF
TRBV27	NA	NA	TRBJ1-1	TGTGCCAGCAGTACCGACGCGGAGATGAACACTGAAGCTTTCTTT	CASSTDAEMNTEAFF
TRBV2	NA	NA	TRBJ1-2	TGTGCCAGCAGTCTCTGGGACACCTCAGGATATGGCTACACCTTC	CASSLWDTSGYGYTF
TRBV14	NA	TRBD2	TRBJ2-7	TGTGCCAGCAGCCGTTCCGGGACTAGCTTGTACGAGCAGTACTTC	CASSRSGTSLYEQYF
TRBV9	NA	TRBD1	TRBJ1-1	TGTGCCAGCAGCCCAGGGGGATGGACTGAAGCTTTCTTT	CASSPGGWTEAFF
TRBV27	NA	TRBD1	TRBJ1-1	TGTGCCAGCAGTCTACGACAGGGGGCGGCTGAAGCTTTCTTT	CASSLRQGAAEAFF
TRBV30	NA	NA	TRBJ1-3	TGTGCCTGGGTCGGGATGGTGGGAAACACCATATATTTT	CAWVGMVGNTIYF
TRBV4-1	NA	NA	TRBJ2-7	TGCGCCAGCAGCCAAGAGACCTCACTAACCTACGAGCAGTACTTC	CASSQETSLTYEQYF
TRBV18	NA	TRBD1	TRBJ1-2	TGTGCCAGCTCACCACCCCTCGGACAGGGAGCTAACTATGGCTACACCTTC	CASSPPLGQGANYGYTF
TRBV4-1	NA	NA	TRBJ1-1	TGCGCCAGCAGCCACGGGTCTGAAGCTTTCTTT	CASSHGSEAFF
TRBV9	NA	TRBD2	TRBJ2-2	TGTGCCAGCAGCACCCGACAGTTCGGGGGGAGGGAGCTGTTTTTT	CASSTRQFGGRELFF
TRBV4-2	NA	TRBD2	TRBJ2-1	TGTGCCAGCGACCAGAGCAGCGGGGGGGCTTTGAATGAGCAGTTCTTC	CASDQSSGGALNEQFF
TRBV5-1	NA	TRBD1	TRBJ1-1	TGCGCCAGCAGCCCCCAGGACAGGTCGAACACTGAAGCTTTCTTT	CASSPQDRSNTEAFF
TRBV6-1	NA	NA	TRBJ2-7	TGTGCCAGCAGTGAGCGGGACGTAGGATCGTCCGAGCAGTACTTC	CASSERDVGSSEQYF
TRBV27	NA	TRBD1	TRBJ1-5	TGTGCCAGCAGCCGAGGGACAGCCTCTAATCAGCCCCAGCATTTT	CASSRGTASNQPQHF
TRBV5-8	NA	NA	TRBJ2-2	TGTGCCAGCAGCCGTTACACCGGGGAGCTGTTTTTT	CASSRYTGELFF
TRBV7-3	NA	TRBD1	TRBJ1-5	TGTGCCAGCAGTTCAAGGACAGGGTCCTATCAGCCCCAGCATTTT	CASSSRTGSYQPQHF
TRBV12-3/TRBV12-4	NA	NA	TRBJ1-2	TGTGCCAGCATCGACGACAGGACGAGGGGCTACACCTTC	CASIDDRTRGYTF
TRBV7-3	NA	TRBD1	TRBJ2-7	TGTGCCAGCAGCTTAACCGGGACAGGGTACCACGAGCAGTACTTC	CASSLTGTGYHEQYF
TRBV7-8	once	NA	TRBJ1-4	TGTGCCAGCAGCTTAGAGGAGGGTCGGGCTAATGAAAAACTGTTTTTT	CASSLEEGRANEKLFF
TRBV3-1/TRBV3-2	NA	TRBD2	TRBJ2-1	TGTGCCAGCAGCCGACCGGGACTAACGGGGGATGAGCAGTTCTTC	CASSRPGLTGDEQFF
TRBV4-3	few	TRBD1	TRBJ2-5	TGCGCCAGCAGCCCGGGACAGGGTTGGGGGGAGACCCAGTACTTC	CASSPGQGWGETQYF
TRBV27	NA	TRBD1	TRBJ1-6	TGTGCCAGCAGTTTTGGGACAGGAGGGAATTCACCCCTCCACTTT	CASSFGTGGNSPLHF
TRBV19	NA	TRBD1	TRBJ2-2	TGTGCCAGTAATTCGGGACAGAGTGCCACCGGGGAGCTGTTTTTT	CASNSGQSATGELFF
TRBV20-1	many	TRBD2	TRBJ2-3	TGCAGTGCTAGTGTGAGCGGGGGGTCAGATACGCAGTATTTT	CSASVSGGSDTQYF
TRBV5-1	NA	TRBD1	TRBJ2-1	TGCGCCAGCAGCTTACCCCCCGGGACAGGGCTCTTACTTAGCTCCTACAATGAGCAGTTCTTC	CASSLPPGTGLLLSSYNEQFF
TRBV7-6	once	NA	TRBJ1-4	TGTGCCAGCAGGGTGAATGCTTGTGCAGGGATTTTTTGTGCAACTAATGAAAAACTGTTTTTT	CASRVNACAGIFCATNEKLFF
TRBV19	NA	NA	TRBJ2-7	TGTGCCAGTAGTATACGTCCTCCCTACGAGCAGTACTTC	CASSIRPPYEQYF
TRBV6-5	NA	NA	TRBJ2-5	TGTGCCAGCAGTTACTTGAACTTCCAAGAGACCCAGTACTTC	CASSYLNFQETQYF